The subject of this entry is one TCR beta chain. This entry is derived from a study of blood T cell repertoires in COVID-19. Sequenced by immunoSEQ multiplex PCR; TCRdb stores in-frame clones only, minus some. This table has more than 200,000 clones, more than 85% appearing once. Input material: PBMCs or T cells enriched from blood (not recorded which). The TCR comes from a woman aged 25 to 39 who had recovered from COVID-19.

The CDR3 DNA reads TGTGCCAGCAGTCTAGGGACAGGCAATCAGCCCCAGCATTTT. Translation gives CASSLGTGNQPQHF. This chain links TRBV27 with TRBJ1-5; 7 bases are shared with TRBD1. Germline trimming cut 5 bases from V and 2 bases from J; bases unmatched to any gene: 3. The CDR3 has 14 residues. Per the germline V gene, CDR1 is MNHEY and CDR2 is SMNVEV (reference sequence).